Below are 17 T cell receptor beta chains sequenced from a single sample in a study of CD8 T cells in Susac syndrome. The RNA, about 0.45 to 1 ug, was put through reverse transcription using random hexamers. Using its own MiXCR run on the immunoSEQ multiplex PCR reads, TCRdb lists one record per CDR3 protein. Among 100,000 to 150,000 distinct CDR3 sequences listed, around 94% were seen once. Sequenced input: CD4+ T cells from PBMCs. Receptors were obtained from a human donor in good health.

For the CDR3, the DNA is TGTGCCTGGAGGCGGAACACTGAAGCTTTCTTT. Its protein is CAWRRNTEAFF. The chain carries TRBV30 and TRBJ1-1; no reliable D call. The germline V gene has CDR1 GTSNPN and CDR2 SVGIG (reference sequence). This CDR3 is built from 11 residues. V shed 3 bases and J shed 1 base, with 3 bases lying between them.

The chain is built from TRBV7-8 and TRBJ2-3; no reliable D call. V lost 8 bases and J 2 bases, leaving 20 bases between the germline ends. This CDR3 region has 16 residues. Germline loops: CDR1 SGHVS, CDR2 FQNEAQ. In DNA, the CDR3 is TGTGCCAGCCGCCCGCGAGGCGGATTCTCCACAGATACGCAGTATTTT. Translation gives CASRPRGGFSTDTQYF. Using reference TRBV7-8 and TRBJ2-3 for the parts outside the CDR3, the full variable domain is GAGVSQSPRYKVAKRGQDVALRCDPISGHVSLFWYQQALGQGPEFLTYFQNEAQLDKSGLPSDRFFAERPEGSVSTLKIQRTQQEDSAVYLCASRPRGGFSTDTQYFGPGTRLTVL.

V and J are TRBV19 and TRBJ2-2, with 8 nucleotides matching TRBD1. This CDR3 has 16 residues. V lost 3 bases to trimming and J lost 4 bases; unmatched junction nucleotides: 7. In germline, CDR1 is LNHDA, CDR2 SQIVND (reference sequence). CDR3 coding DNA: TGTGCCAGTAGTATCCCCGTAGGACAGGGCACCGGGGAGCTGTTTTTT. Translating it yields CASSIPVGQGTGELFF.

The V call is TRBV20-1, the J call TRBJ2-1, with TRBD2 matching over 11 bases. Germline lookup yields CDR1 DFQATT and CDR2 SNEGSKA (reference sequence). The CDR3 sequence is 16 residues long. Losses at the gene ends were 2 bases for V and 0 bases for J; bases not matched to a gene: 3. CDR3 residues: CSARQGLAASYNEQFF. As DNA, the CDR3 is TGCAGTGCTAGACAGGGACTAGCGGCCTCCTACAATGAGCAGTTCTTC.

The chain has TRBV3-1 and TRBJ2-7; D not certain. CDR3 length equals 12 residues. The V end was cut by 1 base, the J end by 5 bases, with 6 bases between. The germline gives CDR1 LGHDT, CDR2 YNNKEL (reference sequence). CDR3 amino acids: CASSQVGNEQYF. CDR3 in DNA: TGTGCCAGCAGCCAAGTAGGTAACGAGCAGTACTTC.

The chain has TRBV2 and TRBJ2-7, with 7 bases fitting TRBD1. CDR3 length: 14 residues. Looked up from germline, CDR1 is SNHLY and CDR2 is FYNNEI. Trimming cost V 6 bases and J 0 bases; bases outside gene matches: 5. The CDR3 loop reads CASRGTVYSYEQYF. CDR3 coding DNA: TGTGCCAGCAGAGGGACAGTTTACTCCTACGAGCAGTACTTC.

The chain is built from TRBV5-1 and TRBJ2-5; no clear D gene. Germline V lookup: CDR1 SGHRS, CDR2 YFSETQ. The CDR3 has 12 residues. V lost 0 bases, J lost 5 bases, and 5 bases lay in between. Here the CDR3 reads CASSLAHETQYF. As DNA, the CDR3 is TGCGCCAGCAGCTTGGCCCATGAGACCCAGTACTTC.

The V and J genes are TRBV4-3 and TRBJ1-1; the D gene is possibly TRBD1 (6 bases). Trimming removed 0 bases at V and 3 bases at J, with 17 bases between. Per germline, CDR1 LGHNA and CDR2 YSLEER. CDR3 length: 17 amino acids. The CDR3 region has the DNA TGCGCCAGCAGCCAAGATATCAGGGGAGAGGCTTACACTGAAGCTTTCTTT. This sequence encodes CASSQDIRGEAYTEAFF.

CDR3 in amino acids: CATSRASGGHETQYF. Written as DNA, the CDR3 is TGTGCCACCAGCAGAGCCTCAGGGGGCCATGAGACCCAGTACTTC. J is TRBJ2-5 and V is TRBV15, with 8 bases fitting TRBD1. The J segment lost 5 bases and the V segment lost 1 base, leaving 6 bases of the junction unmatched. Germline V CDR1 and CDR2: LNHNV, YYDKDF (reference sequence). The CDR3 totals 15 residues.

This rearrangement joins TRBV29-1 to TRBJ2-7, with 7 positions matching TRBD1. CDR1 and CDR2 (germline): SQVTM, ANQGSEA. CDR3 length: 15 residues. J gave up 3 bases and V 1 base, and 9 bases lay outside the gene matches. CDR3 nucleotide sequence: TGCAGCGTTGAAGGGAATCAGGGGGTTGGCTACGAGCAGTACTTC. It codes for CSVEGNQGVGYEQYF.

The chain carries TRBV2 and TRBJ2-7; D possibly uses TRBD1 or TRBD2 (5 bases each). CDR3 size: 14 residues. Germline lookup yields CDR1 SNHLY and CDR2 FYNNEI. V was trimmed by 1 base and J by 4 bases, leaving 11 bases between them. CDR3 nucleotide sequence: TGTGCCAGCAGTGAAGGGGGGTGGAGATACGAGCAGTACTTC. Protein sequence: CASSEGGWRYEQYF.

The J gene is TRBJ2-3, the V gene TRBV20-1, with a possible D match to TRBD2 (6 bases). Germline-derived CDR1 and CDR2 are DFQATT and SNEGSKA (reference sequence). Trimming pared 0 bases from V and 2 bases from J, leaving 12 bases between. CDR3 size: 15 residues. The CDR3 here is CSARDRSGPTDTQYF. CDR3 bases: TGCAGTGCTAGAGACAGGAGCGGGCCCACAGATACGCAGTATTTT.

This chain's CDR3 is CASSIGATLAKNIQYF. The CDR3 nucleotides are TGTGCCAGCAGCATAGGGGCAACACTAGCCAAAAACATTCAGTACTTC. The chain joins TRBV11-2 to TRBJ2-4; weak D call: TRBD1 (5 bases). Trimming left V 5 bases short and J 0 bases short, with 14 bases between. This CDR3 contains 16 residues. CDR1 is SGHAT and CDR2 is FQNNGV in the germline V gene.

The rearrangement uses TRBV7-2 and TRBJ1-1; no reliable D call. The CDR3 has 14 amino acids. Germline loops: CDR1 SGHTA, CDR2 FQGNSA. V lost 5 bases, J lost 3 bases, and 13 bases lay in between. In DNA form, the CDR3 reads TGTGCCAGCAGCAGCAAGGGTAGGGACACTGAAGCTTTCTTT. This gives the protein CASSSKGRDTEAFF.

This rearrangement joins TRBV30 to TRBJ1-1; 9 nucleotides align to TRBD1. The CDR3 consists of 14 residues. Germline V CDR1 and CDR2: GTSNPN, SVGIG (reference sequence). V shed 3 bases and J 6 bases; nucleotides not matched to a gene: 8. The CDR3 coding sequence is TGTGCCTGGAGCCTCAAAAGGGACAGGGCTGAAGCTTTCTTT. It translates to CAWSLKRDRAEAFF.

This clonotype was found a few times. This chain joins TRBV19 and TRBJ1-1; D gene ambiguous. The CDR3 runs 14 residues. CDR1 is LNHDA, CDR2 SQIVND, per germline (reference sequence). Trimming cost V 3 bases and J 1 base, with 9 bases left between them. In nucleotides, the CDR3 is TGTGCCAGTAGTATTGGTTCTTCGAACACTGAAGCTTTCTTT. Its translation is CASSIGSSNTEAFF.

This clonotype was found once. The chain joins TRBV7-9 to TRBJ2-7; tentatively, D is TRBD2 (5 bases). Germline CDR1 is SEHNR and CDR2 is FQNEAQ (reference sequence). This CDR3 has 14 residues. Trimming removed 3 bases at V and 0 bases at J, with 9 bases between. The CDR3 reads CASSFGEVSYEQYF. The CDR3 DNA is TGTGCCAGCAGCTTCGGGGAAGTCTCCTACGAGCAGTACTTC.